The 25 T cell receptor beta chains given below trace back to one sample, sequenced in a study of blood T cell repertoires in COVID-19. TCRdb's copy holds only in-frame clones and misses some; the assay was immunoSEQ multiplex PCR. The table has 40,000 to 50,000 clones, 80% to 90% seen once. The specimen was peripheral blood. The origin of the receptors is a woman older than 75 with COVID-19, enrolled during active disease.

The chain uses TRBV5-1 and TRBJ2-1; D not certain. The CDR3 has 15 residues. In germline, CDR1 is SGHRS, CDR2 YFSETQ. The germline V and J ends were trimmed by 5 bases and 1 base, with 13 bases remaining between them. In DNA form, the CDR3 reads TGCGCCAGCAGGGCGGAAGCGAGTTCCTACAATGAGCAGTTCTTC. It translates to CASRAEASSYNEQFF. Using reference TRBV5-1 and TRBJ2-1 for the parts outside the CDR3, the full variable domain is KAGVTQTPRYLIKTRGQQVTLSCSPISGHRSVSWYQQTPGQGLQFLFEYFSETQRNKGNFPGRFSGRQFSNSRSEMNVSTLELGDSALYLCASRAEASSYNEQFFGPGTRLTVL.

The chain combines TRBV18 with TRBJ2-7; tentatively, D is TRBD1 (6 bases). The CDR3 sequence is 14 residues long. Germline V lookup: CDR1 KGHSH, CDR2 LQKENI. The V and J ends lost 2 bases and 7 bases respectively, with 15 bases between them. The CDR3 here is CASSPGQPFREQYF. The DNA of the CDR3 is TGTGCCAGCTCACCAGGACAGCCCTTCAGGGAGCAGTACTTC.

The J gene is TRBJ1-4, the V gene TRBV4-1, with a possible D match to TRBD1 (5 bases). The length of the CDR3 is 13 residues. The germline V gene has CDR1 MGHRA and CDR2 YSYEKL. Trimming cost V 4 bases and J 5 bases, with 8 bases left between them. The CDR3 DNA reads TGCGCCAGCAGCCTCAGGGTAAATGAAAAACTGTTTTTT. This codes for CASSLRVNEKLFF.

This chain uses TRBV18 with TRBJ1-2; 9 bases map to TRBD1. Germline V gene sequence: CDR1 KGHSH, CDR2 LQKENI. The J segment lost 4 bases and the V segment lost 2 bases, leaving 11 bases of the junction unmatched. CDR3 length: 17 amino acids. CDR3 nucleotide sequence: TGTGCCAGCTCACCAAGGGTCCGGGACAGGGTGGCCTATGGCTACACCTTC. Residues: CASSPRVRDRVAYGYTF.

This chain uses TRBV5-1 with TRBJ2-5; 10 positions match TRBD1. Germline V CDR1 and CDR2: SGHRS, YFSETQ. The CDR3 extends over 15 amino acids. J gave up 3 bases and V 0 bases, and 2 bases lay outside the gene matches. CDR3 loop: CASSLEGTGEETQYF. Here the CDR3 DNA reads TGCGCCAGCAGCTTGGAGGGGACAGGGGAAGAGACCCAGTACTTC.

The chain is built from TRBV5-5 and TRBJ1-1; 8 nucleotides match TRBD1. The V gene's germline CDR1 is SGHKS and CDR2 YYEKEE (reference sequence). The J segment lost 6 bases and the V segment lost 1 base, leaving 20 bases of the junction unmatched. The CDR3 extends over 19 amino acids. This CDR3 is CASSLWAGGAFPLRSEAFF. The CDR3 DNA sequence: TGTGCCAGCAGCTTGTGGGCAGGGGGCGCCTTCCCACTAAGGTCTGAAGCTTTCTTT.

The chain uses TRBV13 and TRBJ1-2; 9 positions agree with TRBD1. After removal of 4 bases from V and 6 bases from J, the junction contained 6 bases not matched to a gene. CDR3 size: 14 residues. Germline CDR1 and CDR2: PRHDT and FYEKMQ (reference sequence). The CDR3 nucleotides are TGTGCCAGCAGCTCCTCAGGACAGGGGCATGGCTACACCTTC. Its translation is CASSSSGQGHGYTF.

The chain employs TRBV19 and TRBJ2-7, with D possibly matching TRBD2 (6 bases). V dropped 0 bases and J dropped 2 bases, with 11 bases sitting between them. Germline values: CDR1 LNHDA, CDR2 SQIVND (reference sequence). The CDR3 covers 15 residues. CDR3 protein: CASSIDSGVTYEQYF. The CDR3 DNA sequence: TGTGCCAGTAGTATAGATTCGGGGGTCACCTACGAGCAGTACTTC.

J is TRBJ2-7 and V is TRBV2, with D possibly being TRBD1 (6 bases). This CDR3 has 14 amino acids. Per the germline V gene, CDR1 is SNHLY and CDR2 is FYNNEI. Trimming took off 7 bases at V and 3 bases at J, with 16 bases between the two ends. The CDR3 loop is CASKSPDRLYEQYF. The DNA for the CDR3 is TGTGCCAGCAAATCCCCCGACAGGCTCTACGAGCAGTACTTC.

The chain is built from TRBV7-8 and TRBJ2-6; a weak D match, TRBD1 (5 bases). CDR1 and CDR2 from the germline V gene are SGHVS and FQNEAQ. Trimming left V 4 bases short and J 1 base short, with 20 bases between. The CDR3 loop spans 19 amino acids. This CDR3 is CASSSPDGTAGSGANVLTF. The CDR3 DNA sequence: TGTGCCAGCAGCTCACCTGACGGAACCGCAGGGTCTGGGGCCAACGTCCTGACTTTC.

This clone was detected only once. The chain couples TRBV28 to TRBJ2-5; 8 nucleotides line up with TRBD2. Per germline, CDR1 MDHEN and CDR2 SYDVKM. With V trimmed by 4 bases and J by 1 base, 11 bases remained unmatched. CDR3 length: 17 amino acids. CDR3 sequence reads: CASSYSLGGGTQETQYF. CDR3 nucleotide sequence: TGTGCCAGCAGTTACTCCCTCGGGGGGGGGACCCAAGAGACCCAGTACTTC. Combining the CDR3 with reference TRBV28 and TRBJ2-5 gives the whole variable domain DVKVTQSSRYLVKRTGEKVFLECVQDMDHENMFWYRQDPGLGLRLIYFSYDVKMKEKGDIPEGYSVSREKKERFSLILESASTNQTSMYLCASSYSLGGGTQETQYFGPGTRLLVL.

The rearrangement joins TRBV2 to TRBJ1-1, with 10 bases fitting TRBD1. From germline, CDR1 is SNHLY and CDR2 FYNNEI. J gave up 7 bases and V 2 bases, and 7 bases lay outside the gene matches. The CDR3 has 15 residues. Here the CDR3 reads CASSERGQGRDEAFF. CDR3 sequence (DNA): TGTGCCAGCAGTGAACGGGGACAGGGGCGGGATGAAGCTTTCTTT.

In its sample, this clone was seen once. This rearrangement joins TRBV27 to TRBJ1-2; D perhaps matches TRBD1 (5 bases). The CDR3 length is 13 residues. Trimming removed 6 bases from V and 3 bases from J, with 11 bases in between. CDR1 is MNHEY and CDR2 is SMNVEV in the germline V gene (reference sequence). The DNA of the CDR3 is TGTGCCAGCAGACGAACAGGATACTATGGCTACACCTTC. As protein: CASRRTGYYGYTF.

The rearrangement links TRBV29-1 to TRBJ1-4, with 10 bases that match TRBD1. Germline CDR1 reads SQVTM; CDR2 reads ANQGSEA. The CDR3 extends over 14 amino acids. The J segment lost 15 bases and the V segment lost 3 bases, leaving 13 bases of the junction unmatched. The CDR3 loop is CSVEDGTGASDLFF. The CDR3 DNA sequence: TGCAGCGTTGAGGATGGGACAGGGGCCTCGGATTTGTTTTTT.

The chain uses TRBV4-1 and TRBJ2-5, with 7 nucleotides matching TRBD1. Germline V CDR1 and CDR2: MGHRA, YSYEKL. Trimming at V came to 2 bases and at J to 5 bases, leaving 5 bases not matched to a gene. The CDR3 is 14 amino acids. Here the CDR3 DNA reads TGCGCCAGCAGCCAAATAGACAGGGTGGAGACCCAGTACTTC. This encodes CASSQIDRVETQYF.

The V call is TRBV5-1, the J call TRBJ2-7, with no clear D. The CDR3 spans 16 residues. Germline CDR1 SGHRS, CDR2 YFSETQ. V was pared by 0 bases and J by 4 bases, with 17 bases between. CDR3 bases: TGCGCCAGCAGCTTGGTGACGACTGGGTTCGGGTACGAGCAGTACTTC. Translated: CASSLVTTGFGYEQYF.

V and J are TRBV30 and TRBJ1-5, with D possibly being TRBD1 (6 bases). Trimming shortened V by 0 bases and J by 6 bases, and 12 bases separated the two germline ends. The germline V gene has CDR1 GTSNPN and CDR2 SVGIG (reference sequence). The CDR3 loop spans 14 amino acids. CDR3 sequence (DNA): TGTGCCTGGAGTGTGTCGGGGGGCAGTCAGCCCCAGCATTTT. Its translation: CAWSVSGGSQPQHF.

The chain couples TRBV7-9 to TRBJ1-4, with no clear D. CDR1 and CDR2 (germline): SEHNR, FQNEAQ (reference sequence). V lost 5 bases, J lost 8 bases, and 18 bases lay in between. CDR3 length: 15 residues. This chain's CDR3 is CASSARATRREKLFF. DNA for the CDR3: TGTGCCAGCAGCGCCCGCGCCACCCGGCGGGAAAAACTGTTTTTT.

This chain joins TRBV18 and TRBJ1-5; D remains unclear. Trimming took off 3 bases at V and 0 bases at J, with 9 bases between the two ends. Germline CDR1 and CDR2: KGHSH and LQKENI. The CDR3 extends over 15 amino acids. DNA of the CDR3: TGTGCCAGCTCACCGGGCAGTCATAGCAATCAGCCCCAGCATTTT. Protein: CASSPGSHSNQPQHF.

The rearrangement links TRBV20-1 to TRBJ1-1; 9 bases are shared with TRBD1. Germline V gene lookup returns CDR1 DFQATT and CDR2 SNEGSKA (reference sequence). The V gene end was trimmed by 3 bases and the J gene end by 4 bases; junction bases not matched to a gene: 9. The CDR3 spans 15 residues. The CDR3 loop reads CSASTNRGPSTEAFF. The CDR3 DNA reads TGCAGTGCTAGTACAAACAGGGGGCCGAGCACTGAAGCTTTCTTT.

This chain links TRBV9 with TRBJ1-1; D ambiguous. Germline assignment: CDR1 SGDLS and CDR2 YYNGEE. With 4 bases removed from V and 0 bases from J, the gap between germline ends came to 10 bases. The CDR3 covers 14 residues. The CDR3, as DNA: TGTGCCAGCAGCTTAGGGAGAATGAACACTGAAGCTTTCTTT. It translates to CASSLGRMNTEAFF. Supplemented by reference TRBV9 and TRBJ1-1, the full variable domain reads DSGVTQTPKHLITATGQRVTLRCSPRSGDLSVYWYQQSLDQGLQFLIQYYNGEERAKGNILERFSAQQFPDLHSELNLSSLELGDSALYFCASSLGRMNTEAFFGQGTRLTVV.

CDR3 nucleotide sequence: TGTGCCAGCACTAGAACAGGCTATAATTCACCCCTCCACTTT. Translation gives CASTRTGYNSPLHF. The rearrangement joins TRBV2 to TRBJ1-6; D perhaps matches TRBD1 (5 bases). The CDR3 has 14 amino acids. Looked up from germline, CDR1 is SNHLY and CDR2 is FYNNEI. The ends were cut back, 7 bases at V and 3 bases at J, with 10 bases in the middle.

This clone has just one count. V and J are TRBV5-6 and TRBJ1-5; 8 nucleotides line up with TRBD1. V lost 7 bases, J lost 0 bases, and 9 bases stayed unmatched. The germline gives CDR1 SGHDT, CDR2 YYEEEE. The CDR3 runs 16 residues. The CDR3 is CASPLVGQVSNQPQHF. In DNA, the CDR3 is TGTGCCAGCCCCCTGGTGGGACAGGTTAGCAATCAGCCCCAGCATTTT.

V and J are TRBV7-9 and TRBJ1-1; a possible D gene is TRBD1 (6 bases). Germline-derived CDR1 and CDR2 are SEHNR and FQNEAQ (reference sequence). V lost 5 bases, J lost 4 bases, and 20 bases lay in between. The CDR3 totals 16 residues. This chain's CDR3 is CASSKDSIGAGTEAFF. As DNA, the CDR3 is TGTGCCAGCAGCAAGGACAGTATCGGGGCGGGCACTGAAGCTTTCTTT.

The V call is TRBV15, the J call TRBJ2-1; 8 bases agree with TRBD2. Germline V gene lookup returns CDR1 LNHNV and CDR2 YYDKDF (reference sequence). After removal of 1 base from V and 3 bases from J, the junction contained 5 bases not matched to a gene. The CDR3 loop spans 16 amino acids. The CDR3 protein is CATSRGSGADYNEQFF. The CDR3 bases are TGTGCCACCAGCAGAGGTAGCGGGGCCGACTACAATGAGCAGTTCTTC.